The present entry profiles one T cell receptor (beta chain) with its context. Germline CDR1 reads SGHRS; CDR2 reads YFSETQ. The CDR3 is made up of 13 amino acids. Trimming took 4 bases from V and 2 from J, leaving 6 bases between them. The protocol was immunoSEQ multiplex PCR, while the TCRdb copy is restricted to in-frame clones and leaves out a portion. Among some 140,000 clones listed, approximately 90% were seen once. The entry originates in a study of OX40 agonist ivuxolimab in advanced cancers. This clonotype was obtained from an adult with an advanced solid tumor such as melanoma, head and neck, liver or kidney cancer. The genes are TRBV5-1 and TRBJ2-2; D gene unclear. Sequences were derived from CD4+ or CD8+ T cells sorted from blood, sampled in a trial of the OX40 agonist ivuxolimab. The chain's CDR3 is CASSTRNTGELFF. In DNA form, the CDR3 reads TGCGCCAGCAGCACCCGAAACACCGGGGAGCTGTTTTTT.